This TCR beta chain was sequenced for a study of T-cell reconstitution after alpha-beta-depleted transplantation in children. This clonotype was observed at least ten times. Its target is unknown. Findings of the study overall: T-cell counts and diversity at one year following transplant were attributed mainly to newly produced T cells. The high TCRbeta diversity at day 60 in some patients came from surviving recipient T cells and thymic progenitors. Where alpha-beta T cells came from about two months after transplant was reportedly several hundred expanded graft clones.

CDR3 length: 15 residues. The ends were cut back, 6 bases at V and 4 bases at J, with 19 bases in the middle. Germline CDR1 is SGHDT and CDR2 is YYEEEE. TCRbeta library preparation incorporated unique molecular identifiers. TCRdb redid the calling of the PCR reads with MiXCR, one entry per CDR3 protein. The sample consists of 350,000 to 500,000 distinct CDR3 sequences, about 45% of them appearing once. This TCR derives from a girl aged 2 to 10 with aplastic anemia, due to receive a stem cell transplant. This chain joins TRBV5-6 and TRBJ1-2, with D perhaps TRBD1 (5 bases). The sequenced sample was PBMCs, obtained before TCRalphabeta/CD19-depleted stem cell transplant. This CDR3 reads CASTPPGRAFYGYTF. CDR3 in DNA: TGTGCCAGCACCCCCCCGGGCAGGGCTTTCTATGGCTACACCTTC.